The source of this TCR beta chain is a study of response to subunit inactivated influenza vaccine. The CDR3 length is 13 residues. V lost 7 bases and J lost 6; bases outside the gene matches: 6. Germline CDR1 is ENHRY and CDR2 is SYGVKD. TCRdb used MiXCR to reprocess the RT-PCR reads, holding one entry per CDR3 protein. The data show approximately 500,000 distinct CDR3 sequences, around 25% seen once. This sample also belongs to another study, concerning T cells expressing NK-cell markers. Turning to that study: A 5'RACE template switching approach incorporating UMIs was used to make TCR beta cDNA. Beta-chain profiling covered CD3+CD56+NKG2C+, CD3+CD56+NKG2C- and CD3+CD56-NKG2C+ sorted subsets. Of CD8+ T cells, about 1.0-8% belonged to dominant NKG2C+ clonotypes in six or seven donors. In several donors, dominant clonotypes made up roughly 28.3-65% of CD3+CD56-NKG2C+ cells.

Sequences were derived from CD4+ T cells sorted from PBMCs, sampled 11 to 12 days after vaccination. The source of this sequence is a man between 45 and 60 years old who received an inactivated influenza vaccine. V usage is TRBV10-3 and J usage is TRBJ2-3, with 8 bases lining up with TRBD1. CDR3 sequence reads: CAINGQGGDTQYF. The CDR3 region has the DNA TGTGCCATCAATGGACAGGGCGGGGATACGCAGTATTTT.